This TCR beta chain was captured by sequencing in a study of PD-1 blockade in classical Hodgkin lymphoma. The study's findings and limits: Similar baseline diversity was found in complete responders and newly diagnosed patients. Baseline TCR diversity was reportedly lower in newly diagnosed patients than in healthy donors. It was reported as lower still in relapsed/refractory patients. No one has yet defined what causes the repertoire differences, which may be disease activity or prior therapy.

Produced via immunoSEQ multiplex PCR; TCRdb's table is partial and in-frame only. Of about 64,000 clones in the sample, 91% were seen once. Time point defined: cycle 4 day 1 (C4D1), after 6 weeks of nivolumab. The patients all showed relapse after autologous stem cell transplantation, while their brentuximab vedotin exposure varied. With regard to this clone: Antigen unknown.

With 5 bases removed from V and 3 bases from J, the gap between germline ends came to 11 bases. Germline CDR1 reads SGHNT; CDR2 reads YYREEE (reference sequence). The CDR3 is made up of 14 amino acids. The origin of this receptor is a human donor with classical Hodgkin lymphoma. The rearrangement links TRBV5-4 to TRBJ2-2, with D possibly called TRBD1 or TRBD2 (5 bases each). The sequenced sample was peripheral blood mononuclear cells (PBMCs), obtained before the fourth cycle of nivolumab. CDR3 sequence reads: CASSPGAYTGELFF. In DNA form, the CDR3 reads TGTGCCAGCAGTCCCGGGGCCTACACCGGGGAGCTGTTTTTT. The full variable domain, in which reference TRBV5-4 and TRBJ2-2 provide the parts outside the CDR3, is ETGVTQSPTHLIKTRGQQVTLRCSSQSGHNTVSWYQQALGQGPQFIFQYYREEENGRGNFPPRFSGLQFPNYSSELNVNALELDDSALYLCASSPGAYTGELFFGEGSRLTVL.